Presented here are 13 T cell receptor beta chains from one specimen sequenced in a study of CD8 T cells in ankylosing spondylitis. TCRdb recomputed calls from the 5' RACE reads with MiXCR, one row per CDR3 protein. This table holds hundreds of thousands of distinct CDR3 sequences, 7.5% to 9.5% found once. The material sequenced was blood, either unsorted or a sorted T cell fraction (not recorded which). The receptors come from a female donor with ankylosing spondylitis or in good health (not recorded which).

This clonotype has at least ten counts. This chain joins TRBV6-2 or TRBV6-3 and TRBJ1-1, with D possibly being TRBD1 (6 bases). Germline CDR1 is MNHEY and CDR2 is SVGEGT. This CDR3 is built from 14 residues. V was clipped by 7 bases and J by 1 base, with 13 bases between them. In DNA form, the CDR3 reads TGTGCCAGCACCGTACAGGGCAAGAACACTGAAGCTTTCTTT. As protein: CASTVQGKNTEAFF.

This clonotype was detected many times. The chain carries TRBV6-5 and TRBJ2-7; 13 bases are a match to TRBD2. CDR1 MNHEY and CDR2 SVGAGI come from the germline V gene. J was trimmed by 4 bases and V by 0 bases; bases with no gene match: 3. This CDR3 comprises 16 residues. The CDR3 DNA is TGTGCCAGCAGTTACTCAGGACTAGCGGGAGTTTACGAGCAGTACTTC. Amino acids: CASSYSGLAGVYEQYF.

This clonotype was seen ten or more times. The V and J genes are TRBV29-1 and TRBJ1-1; TRBD1 matches 11 bases. Germline CDR1 reads SQVTM; CDR2 reads ANQGSEA. Trimming cost V 5 bases and J 11 bases; bases outside gene matches: 10. The CDR3 covers 13 residues. As DNA, the CDR3 is TGCAGCGTTCCCGGGACAGGGGGTGAGGTGGCTTTCTTT. It encodes CSVPGTGGEVAFF.

This clonotype showed up many times. CDR3 loop: CASNQGAGMNTEAFF. DNA of the CDR3: TGTGCCAGTAATCAGGGAGCCGGCATGAACACTGAAGCTTTCTTT. The chain employs TRBV19 and TRBJ1-1; the D gene is possibly TRBD1 (5 bases). Trimming removed 7 bases at V and 0 bases at J, with 15 bases between. Germline V gives CDR1 LNHDA, CDR2 SQIVND (reference sequence). The length of the CDR3 is 15 residues.

At least ten counts were recorded for this clonotype. The chain's CDR3 is CASSFEQGDTDTQYF. CDR3 in DNA: TGTGCCAGCAGCTTCGAACAGGGGGACACAGATACGCAGTATTTT. The chain couples TRBV7-8 to TRBJ2-3; 8 bases map to TRBD1. In germline, CDR1 is SGHVS, CDR2 FQNEAQ. The CDR3 sequence is 15 residues long. V shed 3 bases and J 2 bases; nucleotides not matched to a gene: 4. Filled out from reference TRBV7-8 and TRBJ2-3, the complete variable domain reads GAGVSQSPRYKVAKRGQDVALRCDPISGHVSLFWYQQALGQGPEFLTYFQNEAQLDKSGLPSDRFFAERPEGSVSTLKIQRTQQEDSAVYLCASSFEQGDTDTQYFGPGTRLTVL.

Many counts were recorded for this clonotype. Relative to the germline gene, one junction end is altered; a read error may explain this. The genes are TRBV7-7 and TRBJ2-7; D could derive from TRBD1 or TRBD2 (6 bases each). Germline V gives CDR1 SSHAT, CDR2 FNYEAQ (reference sequence). The CDR3 spans 13 residues. The chain's CDR3 is CASSLQGRGEQYF. CDR3 DNA: TGTGCTAGCAGCCTACAGGGTCGGGGGGAGCAGTACTTC.

This clonotype was picked up a small number of times. The V and J genes are TRBV5-1 and TRBJ1-1, with 9 bases identical to TRBD1. Germline CDR1 and CDR2: SGHRS and YFSETQ. J gave up 7 bases and V 4 bases, and 8 bases lay outside the gene matches. The CDR3 length is 14 residues. The CDR3 reads CASSTPQGAVEAFF. The CDR3 DNA follows: TGCGCCAGCAGCACCCCACAGGGGGCCGTTGAAGCTTTCTTT. The variable domain in full, completed from reference TRBV5-1 and TRBJ1-1, reads KAGVTQTPRYLIKTRGQQVTLSCSPISGHRSVSWYQQTPGQGLQFLFEYFSETQRNKGNFPGRFSGRQFSNSRSEMNVSTLELGDSALYLCASSTPQGAVEAFFGQGTRLTVV.

The chain joins TRBV30 to TRBJ2-7, with 8 bases aligning to TRBD2. CDR3 length equals 13 residues. Trimming removed 3 bases from V and 2 bases from J; junction bases left unmatched: 3. Germline V gives CDR1 GTSNPN, CDR2 SVGIG (reference sequence). CDR3 sequence: CAWRKGLAYEQYF. For the CDR3, the DNA is TGTGCCTGGAGAAAGGGACTAGCCTACGAGCAGTACTTC.

This clonotype was observed a few times. The rearrangement joins TRBV7-9 to TRBJ2-1; 8 nucleotides align to TRBD1. This CDR3 region has 15 residues. The junction had 9 bases not matched to a gene; V was cut back by 5 bases and J by 6 bases. Germline V gene lookup returns CDR1 SEHNR and CDR2 FQNEAQ (reference sequence). CDR3 DNA: TGTGCCAGCAGCCCTAGGACAGGGACCGGCAATGAGCAGTTCTTC. Protein sequence: CASSPRTGTGNEQFF.

This clonotype appeared many times. CDR3 sequence (DNA): TGTGCCAGCAGCTTACAACAGTACGAGCAGTACTTC. Translated, it gives CASSLQQYEQYF. The chain is built from TRBV7-9 and TRBJ2-7; D is uncertain. Germline CDR1 is SEHNR and CDR2 is FQNEAQ (reference sequence). Deletions cut 2 bases from V and 4 bases from J, with 6 bases between. This CDR3 spans 12 amino acids. Full variable domain (remainder filled in from reference TRBV7-9 and TRBJ2-7): DTGVSQNPRHKITKRGQNVTFRCDPISEHNRLYWYRQTLGQGPEFLTYFQNEAQLEKSRLLSDRFSAERPKGSFSTLEIQRTEQGDSAMYLCASSLQQYEQYFGPGTRLTVT.

The gene calls are TRBV20-1 and TRBJ2-1; 8 bases fit TRBD1. This CDR3 is built from 16 residues. Per the germline V gene, CDR1 is DFQATT and CDR2 is SNEGSKA (reference sequence). J lost 5 bases, V lost 6 bases, and 15 bases had no gene match. The CDR3 loop is CSAALPGDRRNNEQFF. CDR3 in DNA: TGCAGTGCCGCCCTCCCCGGGGACAGGAGAAACAATGAGCAGTTCTTC.

This clonotype came up a few times. The rearrangement uses TRBV5-1 and TRBJ2-3, with 10 bases that match TRBD2. This CDR3 has 19 amino acids. Germline trimming cut 0 bases from V and 1 base from J; bases unmatched to any gene: 11. Per germline, CDR1 SGHRS and CDR2 YFSETQ. CDR3: CASSLAEIAGGLGTDTQYF. In DNA form, the CDR3 reads TGCGCCAGCAGCTTGGCCGAAATAGCGGGAGGTTTGGGCACAGATACGCAGTATTTT.

This sequence joins TRBV7-3 and TRBJ2-5; tentatively, D is TRBD2 (6 bases). In germline, CDR1 is SGHTA, CDR2 FQGTGA. V lost 2 bases and J 5 bases, leaving 9 bases between the germline ends. CDR3 length: 13 residues. CDR3: CASSLGRTETQYF. The CDR3 DNA sequence: TGTGCCAGCAGCTTAGGGAGGACTGAGACCCAGTACTTC.